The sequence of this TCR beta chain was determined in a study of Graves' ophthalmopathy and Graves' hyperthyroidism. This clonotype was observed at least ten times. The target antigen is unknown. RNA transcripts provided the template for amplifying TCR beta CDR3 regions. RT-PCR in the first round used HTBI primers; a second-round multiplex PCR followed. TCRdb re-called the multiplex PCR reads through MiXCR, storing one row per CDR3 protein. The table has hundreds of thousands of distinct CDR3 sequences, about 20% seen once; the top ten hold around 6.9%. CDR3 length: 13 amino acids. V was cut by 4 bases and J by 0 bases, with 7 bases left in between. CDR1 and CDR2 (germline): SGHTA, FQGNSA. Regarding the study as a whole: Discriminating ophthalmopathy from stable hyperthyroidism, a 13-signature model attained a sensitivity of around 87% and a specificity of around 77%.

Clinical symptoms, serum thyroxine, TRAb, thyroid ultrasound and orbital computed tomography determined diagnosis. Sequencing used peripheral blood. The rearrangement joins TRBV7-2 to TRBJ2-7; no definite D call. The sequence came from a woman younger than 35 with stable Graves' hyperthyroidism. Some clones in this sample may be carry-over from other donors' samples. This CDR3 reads CASSWYPSYEQYF. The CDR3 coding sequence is TGTGCCAGCAGCTGGTACCCCTCCTACGAGCAGTACTTC. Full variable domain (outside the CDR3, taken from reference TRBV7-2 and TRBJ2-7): GAGVSQSPSNKVTEKGKDVELRCDPISGHTALYWYRQSLGQGLEFLIYFQGNSAPDKSGLPSDRFSAERTGGSVSTLTIQRTQQEDSAVYLCASSWYPSYEQYFGPGTRLTVT.